This T cell receptor (beta chain) appears in the sequencing data of a study of blood T cell repertoires in COVID-19. Original data processing: How many nucleated cells were present was estimated from reference gene primer amplification. Assay used: immunoSEQ multiplex PCR; TCRdb lists only in-frame clones, some missing. V and J calls plus clone size are reproduced from that table; the DNA served to infer D and trimming. The table shows about 220,000 clones, with around 87% occurring only once. In terms of age and location, participants ranged from about 18 to 95 years and lived in under 30 US areas. Cohort assignment relied on participant-reported clinical history. Trimming left V 2 bases short and J 8 bases short, with 10 bases between. Germline V CDR1 and CDR2: MGHDK, SYGVNS. This CDR3 comprises 13 residues.

The chain is built from TRBV25-1 and TRBJ1-5; tentative D call: TRBD1 (5 bases). Sequenced input: PBMCs or T cells enriched from blood (not recorded which). This sequence was found in a woman aged 18-29 years in a cohort exposed to, infected with or recovered from COVID-19 (not recorded which). The CDR3 region has the DNA TGTGCCAGCAGTGAACGTGACAGAGAGCCCCAGCATTTT. Translating it yields CASSERDREPQHF. The full variable domain, in which reference TRBV25-1 and TRBJ1-5 provide the parts outside the CDR3, is EADIYQTPRYLVIGTGKKITLECSQTMGHDKMYWYQQDPGMELHLIHYSYGVNSTEKGDLSSESTVSRIRTEHFPLTLESARPSHTSQYLCASSERDREPQHFGDGTRLSIL.